The 11 T cell receptor beta chains below were found in one sample sequenced in a study of early T cells in non-severe SARS-CoV-2 infection. MiXCR, run by TCRdb on the 5' RACE reads, gives a single entry per CDR3 protein. This table holds about 90,000 distinct CDR3 sequences, under 15% found once. Specimen: whole blood. Receptor source: an adult who was a healthcare worker with PCR-confirmed SARS-CoV-2 infection or an uninfected control (not recorded which).

CDR3 nucleotides: TGTGCCAGCAGTCAAAGTACAGATACGCAGTATTTT. Protein product: CASSQSTDTQYF. The chain is built from TRBV6-6 and TRBJ2-3; D is uncertain. The CDR3 length is 12 residues. Germline values: CDR1 MNHNY, CDR2 SVGAGI (reference sequence). The germline V and J ends were trimmed by 5 bases and 3 bases, with 6 bases remaining between them.

This chain links TRBV28 with TRBJ2-6; D gene uncertain. The V end was cut by 5 bases, the J end by 2 bases, with 13 bases between. The CDR3 is made up of 16 amino acids. Per germline, CDR1 MDHEN and CDR2 SYDVKM. The CDR3 is CASSPLSPAGANVLTF. For the CDR3, the DNA is TGTGCCAGCAGTCCCCTGAGCCCCGCTGGGGCCAACGTCCTGACTTTC. The full variable domain, its missing parts supplied by reference TRBV28 and TRBJ2-6, is DVKVTQSSRYLVKRTGEKVFLECVQDMDHENMFWYRQDPGLGLRLIYFSYDVKMKEKGDIPEGYSVSREKKERFSLILESASTNQTSMYLCASSPLSPAGANVLTFGAGSRLTVL.

This clonotype was detected a few times. V and J are TRBV12-3 or TRBV12-4 and TRBJ1-2, with D uncertain. V was trimmed by 5 bases and J by 4 bases, leaving 11 bases between them. The CDR3 spans 13 residues. As DNA, the CDR3 is TGTGCCAGCAGTGTAGACGGAATCTATGGCTACACCTTC. It encodes CASSVDGIYGYTF.

The chain has TRBV7-9 and TRBJ2-7; 10 nucleotides match TRBD1. Germline CDR1 is SEHNR and CDR2 is FQNEAQ (reference sequence). CDR3 size: 15 residues. The V and J ends lost 6 bases and 3 bases, in that order; junction bases with no gene match: 8. This CDR3 is CASSGTGVDYYEQYF. The CDR3 region has the DNA TGTGCCAGCAGTGGGACAGGGGTAGATTACTACGAGCAGTACTTC.

The table lists this clonotype with a few counts. V usage is TRBV4-1 and J usage is TRBJ1-2; D remains unclear. Germline V gene sequence: CDR1 MGHRA, CDR2 YSYEKL. The CDR3 is 15 amino acids. The ends were cut back, 7 bases at V and 4 bases at J, with 19 bases in the middle. CDR3 nucleotides: TGCGCCAGCACCCGGGAGGTCGAGGACCTCTATGGCTACACCTTC. This sequence encodes CASTREVEDLYGYTF.

The chain couples TRBV18 to TRBJ1-2; D is undetermined. Deletions cut 3 bases from V and 8 bases from J, with 10 bases between. The germline CDR1 and CDR2 sequences are KGHSH and LQKENI. The CDR3 spans 12 residues. The CDR3 coding sequence is TGTGCCAGCTCACCCCCCGTCGGCGGCTACACCTTC. Translating it yields CASSPPVGGYTF.

This clonotype was detected a few times. The chain recombines TRBV9 with TRBJ2-2, with D hard to call. The V and J ends lost 0 bases and 2 bases respectively, with 11 bases between them. The CDR3 loop spans 16 amino acids. Germline CDR1 SGDLS, CDR2 YYNGEE. The CDR3 region is CASSVDGSKNTGELFF. DNA of the CDR3: TGTGCCAGCAGCGTAGATGGGTCTAAAAACACCGGGGAGCTGTTTTTT. Full variable domain (missing parts from reference TRBV9 and TRBJ2-2): DSGVTQTPKHLITATGQRVTLRCSPRSGDLSVYWYQQSLDQGLQFLIQYYNGEERAKGNILERFSAQQFPDLHSELNLSSLELGDSALYFCASSVDGSKNTGELFFGEGSRLTVL.

CDR3 loop: CSGEVQETQYF. CDR3 bases: TGCAGTGGGGAAGTCCAAGAGACCCAGTACTTC. The V call is TRBV20-1, the J call TRBJ2-5, with unresolved D. This CDR3 comprises 11 residues. V lost 7 bases, J lost 1 base, and 7 bases lay in between. Germline V gene data show CDR1 as DFQATT and CDR2 as SNEGSKA (reference sequence).

There are many counts of this clonotype. V usage is TRBV20-1 and J usage is TRBJ2-7, with D tentatively TRBD2 (6 bases). Trimming pared 1 base from V and 0 bases from J, leaving 13 bases between. The CDR3 is made up of 15 amino acids. Germline V gene sequence: CDR1 DFQATT, CDR2 SNEGSKA (reference sequence). The CDR3 nucleotides read TGCAGTGCTAGAGTTGTGGCGGGAAACTCCTACGAGCAGTACTTC. It encodes CSARVVAGNSYEQYF.

This clonotype showed up just a few times. V is TRBV18 and J is TRBJ2-7, with 7 bases lining up with TRBD2. The V gene end was trimmed by 1 base and the J gene end by 0 bases; junction bases not matched to a gene: 12. Germline V gives CDR1 KGHSH, CDR2 LQKENI. The CDR3 loop spans 18 amino acids. The CDR3: CASSPRQLSSGISYEQYF. CDR3 bases: TGTGCCAGCTCACCACGTCAGCTAAGCAGCGGGATCTCCTACGAGCAGTACTTC.

The rearrangement uses TRBV5-1 and TRBJ2-3; TRBD2 agrees at 14 bases. Germline V gives CDR1 SGHRS, CDR2 YFSETQ. The CDR3 is made up of 14 amino acids. The V gene end was trimmed by 3 bases and the J gene end by 9 bases; junction bases not matched to a gene: 3. This chain's CDR3 is CASSSGLAGVTQYF. In DNA, the CDR3 is TGCGCCAGCAGCTCGGGACTAGCGGGAGTCACGCAGTATTTT.